This T cell receptor beta chain appears in the sequencing data of a study of blood T cell repertoires in COVID-19. Whole-study context: Researchers got acute and convalescent COVID-19 samples from the United States, Italy and Spain. Sample material is recorded as cDNA or gDNA derived from T cells, B-cell-depleted T cells, or PBMCs.

Turning to this clone: One end of the junction fails to match germline, which may point to a read error.

In the original analysis: Counts of nucleated cells, estimated from reference gene primer amplification, were obtained. Data came from immunoSEQ multiplex PCR; TCRdb stores just in-frame clones and leaves some out. That table furnishes V, J and clone size, whereas the DNA furnished D and trimming. The table has 210,000 or so clones, 83% seen once. During active infection, Seattle patients enrolled and were then monitored through disease. The CDR3 sequence is 14 residues long. CDR1 is SNHLY, CDR2 FYNNEI, per germline. The chain recombines TRBV2 with TRBJ1-2; 11 bases match TRBD1. The specimen sequenced was peripheral blood. This receptor was obtained from a woman aged 25 to 45 with COVID-19, enrolled during active disease. In nucleotides, the CDR3 is TGTGCCAGCAGGGAAGGACAGGGGGCGCGGGGCTACACCTTC. This translates into CASREGQGARGYTF.